This TCR beta chain is from a study of identical twins. Study findings and constraints: Beta clonotypes that were abundant in cord blood contained fewer insertions, a pattern absent from memory repertoires. Within monozygotic twins, out-of-frame TCR alpha sharing was underestimated by the models. Instead of following the same donors, the conclusions were based on cross-sectional statistical analysis.

Of note for this clonotype: What it binds is unknown.

After template switching added a universal primer site, the resulting cDNA carried unique molecular identifiers. Each CDR3 protein gets one entry after TCRdb re-called the 5' RACE reads with MiXCR. This sample has about 890,000 distinct CDR3 sequences, with approximately 13% found just once. This CDR3 has 12 residues. Germline lookup yields CDR1 KGHDR and CDR2 SFDVKD. The V and J ends lost 9 bases and 1 base respectively, with 5 bases between them. These data were likewise used in another study, on yellow fever vaccine responses in identical twins.

The sequenced sample consisted of PBMCs. This sequence was found in a woman younger than 30 in good health. The chain recombines TRBV24-1 with TRBJ2-2; D ambiguous. The CDR3 loop is CATALNTGELFF. The CDR3 region has the DNA TGTGCCACCGCACTGAACACCGGGGAGCTGTTTTTT.